Listed below are T cell receptor beta chains from one sample, sequenced in a study of T cell responses to AZD1222 COVID-19 vaccine. Sequenced by immunoSEQ multiplex PCR; TCRdb stores in-frame clones only, minus some. The sample comprises some 130,000 clones, 75% to 90% of which are singletons, and about 4% rests with the top ten. This sample comprised peripheral blood, obtained on day 0 of AZD1222 vaccination. Every receptor here comes from an adult in good health. The CDR3 runs from the conserved cysteine through the conserved F or W. Fields, in order: D gene, J gene, clone size, V gene, CDR3 DNA, CDR3 protein. A D gene is named only where the DNA matches it firmly. Some rows mark clone size as missing; the rest say once, few, many or name a class of expanded clone.

D gene: NA
J gene: TRBJ1-5
clone size: NA
V gene: TRBV6-1
CDR3 DNA: TGTGCCAGCAGTGAAGCCCGGGATCAGCCCCAGCATTTT
CDR3 protein: CASSEARDQPQHF

D gene: NA
J gene: TRBJ1-5
clone size: NA
V gene: TRBV4-1
CDR3 DNA: TGCGCCAGCAGCCAAGAGGGCACTCATCAGCCCCAGCATTTT
CDR3 protein: CASSQEGTHQPQHF

D gene: TRBD1
J gene: TRBJ1-1
clone size: once
V gene: TRBV19
CDR3 DNA: TGTGCCAGTAGTATAAGGGGGCCCGACACTGAAGCTTTCTTT
CDR3 protein: CASSIRGPDTEAFF

D gene: TRBD1
J gene: TRBJ2-2
clone size: NA
V gene: TRBV30
CDR3 DNA: TGTGCCTGGAAGCGGTTGGGGACAGGGAATACCGGGGAGCTGTTTTTT
CDR3 protein: CAWKRLGTGNTGELFF

D gene: NA
J gene: TRBJ1-4
clone size: NA
V gene: TRBV7-8
CDR3 DNA: TGTGCCAGCAGCCGAAACCAGGTCCCGGTCGGTGAAAAACTGTTTTTT
CDR3 protein: CASSRNQVPVGEKLFF

D gene: TRBD1
J gene: TRBJ1-2
clone size: NA
V gene: TRBV28
CDR3 DNA: TGTGCCAGCAGGACGGGACAGGCTAACTATGGCTACACCTTC
CDR3 protein: CASRTGQANYGYTF

D gene: NA
J gene: TRBJ1-3
clone size: NA
V gene: TRBV29-1
CDR3 DNA: TGCAGCGTTGCAACTCTATATCCTGAATCCTCTGGAAACACCATATATTTT
CDR3 protein: CSVATLYPESSGNTIYF

D gene: NA
J gene: TRBJ2-2
clone size: NA
V gene: TRBV12-3/TRBV12-4
CDR3 DNA: TGTGCCAGCAGTTTATTCGGTTCCGGGGAGCTGTTTTTT
CDR3 protein: CASSLFGSGELFF

D gene: TRBD1
J gene: TRBJ1-5
clone size: NA
V gene: TRBV27
CDR3 DNA: TGTGCCAGCAGTGCCGGGACAGGACGTTCTCAGCCCCAGCATTTT
CDR3 protein: CASSAGTGRSQPQHF

D gene: TRBD1
J gene: TRBJ1-5
clone size: few
V gene: TRBV19
CDR3 DNA: TGTGCCAGCCAAGAACAGGGGACTACGGGGCAGCCCCAGCATTTT
CDR3 protein: CASQEQGTTGQPQHF

D gene: NA
J gene: TRBJ1-2
clone size: NA
V gene: TRBV11-2
CDR3 DNA: TGTGCCAGCAGCTTACTAGAATGGGGCTACACCTTC
CDR3 protein: CASSLLEWGYTF

D gene: NA
J gene: TRBJ1-2
clone size: once
V gene: TRBV5-5
CDR3 DNA: TGTGCCAGCAGCTTGTCAGGGATGGTTACTAACTATGGCTACACCTTC
CDR3 protein: CASSLSGMVTNYGYTF

D gene: NA
J gene: TRBJ1-3
clone size: NA
V gene: TRBV21-1
CDR3 DNA: TGTGCCAGCAGCACCCCGTTCGACGAGAAAAATTGGGGGAACACCATATATTTT
CDR3 protein: CASSTPFDEKNWGNTIYF

D gene: NA
J gene: TRBJ2-7
clone size: NA
V gene: TRBV28
CDR3 DNA: TGTGCCACCGGGGGTACCTACGAGCAGTACTTC
CDR3 protein: CATGGTYEQYF

D gene: TRBD2
J gene: TRBJ2-5
clone size: NA
V gene: TRBV7-2
CDR3 DNA: TGTGCCAGCAGCTCGGGACTAGCGGGAGGAGAGACCCAGTACTTC
CDR3 protein: CASSSGLAGGETQYF

D gene: NA
J gene: TRBJ2-7
clone size: NA
V gene: TRBV19
CDR3 DNA: TGTGCCAGTAGTATAGGGAGCTCCTACGAGCAGTACTTC
CDR3 protein: CASSIGSSYEQYF

D gene: NA
J gene: TRBJ1-2
clone size: NA
V gene: TRBV6-5
CDR3 DNA: TGTGCCAGCAGCCCCCAGGGATACTATGGCTACACCTTC
CDR3 protein: CASSPQGYYGYTF

D gene: NA
J gene: TRBJ2-2
clone size: NA
V gene: TRBV3-1/TRBV3-2
CDR3 DNA: TGTGCCAGCAGCCAATACCCCCGGGGGCGCGGCGGGGAGCTGTTTTTT
CDR3 protein: CASSQYPRGRGGELFF

D gene: TRBD1
J gene: TRBJ2-7
clone size: NA
V gene: TRBV28
CDR3 DNA: TGTGCCAGCAGTGCGACAGGGAACGATCACGAGCAGTACTTC
CDR3 protein: CASSATGNDHEQYF

D gene: NA
J gene: TRBJ1-2
clone size: NA
V gene: TRBV6-5
CDR3 DNA: TGTGCCAGCAGGAAAAGGGGTGATCACTATGGCTACACCTTC
CDR3 protein: CASRKRGDHYGYTF

D gene: TRBD1
J gene: TRBJ1-5
clone size: NA
V gene: TRBV2
CDR3 DNA: TGTGCCAGCAGTGAACAGGGGGGAGCCTCTCAGCCCCAGCATTTT
CDR3 protein: CASSEQGGASQPQHF

D gene: TRBD1
J gene: TRBJ1-3
clone size: few
V gene: TRBV28
CDR3 DNA: TGTGCCAGCACCCCGGGACAGGCTGGAAACACCATATATTTT
CDR3 protein: CASTPGQAGNTIYF

D gene: NA
J gene: TRBJ2-5
clone size: NA
V gene: TRBV11-2
CDR3 DNA: TGTGCCAGCAGCTTAGGACAGCTTACCCTTCAAGAGACCCAGTACTTC
CDR3 protein: CASSLGQLTLQETQYF

D gene: NA
J gene: TRBJ1-4
clone size: NA
V gene: TRBV9
CDR3 DNA: TGTGCCAGCAGCTTAGACCGGGGGGCGTTTGGTAATGAAAAACTGTTTTTT
CDR3 protein: CASSLDRGAFGNEKLFF

D gene: TRBD1
J gene: TRBJ1-2
clone size: NA
V gene: TRBV11-1
CDR3 DNA: TGTGCCAGCGGACAGGGACACTATGGCTACACCTTC
CDR3 protein: CASGQGHYGYTF

D gene: NA
J gene: TRBJ1-1
clone size: NA
V gene: TRBV6-5
CDR3 DNA: TGTGCCAGCAGCCCGGCACAGGGTACGGGCACTGAAGCTTTCTTT
CDR3 protein: CASSPAQGTGTEAFF

D gene: NA
J gene: TRBJ2-3
clone size: NA
V gene: TRBV19
CDR3 DNA: TGTGCCAGTAGTATAGGTGAGCATACGCAGTATTTT
CDR3 protein: CASSIGEHTQYF

D gene: NA
J gene: TRBJ2-7
clone size: few
V gene: TRBV10-3
CDR3 DNA: TGTGCCATCAGCGGGGGCAACTACGAGCAGTACTTC
CDR3 protein: CAISGGNYEQYF

D gene: TRBD1
J gene: TRBJ1-2
clone size: NA
V gene: TRBV27
CDR3 DNA: TGTGCCAGCAGTTCCTCGGGACAGGGGTTGCGTGGCTACACCTTC
CDR3 protein: CASSSSGQGLRGYTF

D gene: NA
J gene: TRBJ2-7
clone size: few
V gene: TRBV7-2
CDR3 DNA: TGTGCCAGCAGCTTCCTTTCCACGGTTTCCTACGAGCAGTACTTC
CDR3 protein: CASSFLSTVSYEQYF

D gene: NA
J gene: TRBJ2-1
clone size: NA
V gene: TRBV3-1/TRBV3-2
CDR3 DNA: TGTGCCAGCAGCCAAGTGCGGGGGCAGCGGAATGAGCAGTTCTTC
CDR3 protein: CASSQVRGQRNEQFF

D gene: TRBD1
J gene: TRBJ2-2
clone size: once
V gene: TRBV18
CDR3 DNA: TGTGCCAGCTCACCACCTCGGACAGGGTCCGACACCGGGGAGCTGTTTTTT
CDR3 protein: CASSPPRTGSDTGELFF

D gene: TRBD1
J gene: TRBJ2-7
clone size: NA
V gene: TRBV3-1/TRBV3-2
CDR3 DNA: TGTGCCAGCAGCCAAGCTTGGACAGGGGGCTCCTACGAGCAGTACTTC
CDR3 protein: CASSQAWTGGSYEQYF

D gene: NA
J gene: TRBJ2-1
clone size: NA
V gene: TRBV3-1/TRBV3-2
CDR3 DNA: TGTGCCAGCAGCCAAGTCGGAATCAATGAGCAGTTCTTC
CDR3 protein: CASSQVGINEQFF

D gene: NA
J gene: TRBJ1-1
clone size: NA
V gene: TRBV28
CDR3 DNA: TGTGCCAGCAGTTTAAACGGACCTGACGTTGGGGCTTTCTTT
CDR3 protein: CASSLNGPDVGAFF

D gene: NA
J gene: TRBJ1-1
clone size: NA
V gene: TRBV23-1
CDR3 DNA: TGCGCCAGCAGCCCTATGAACACTGAAGCTTTCTTT
CDR3 protein: CASSPMNTEAFF

D gene: NA
J gene: TRBJ2-2
clone size: NA
V gene: TRBV7-8
CDR3 DNA: TGTGCCAGCAGCTTAGTTTCTTCGGGAGCGACGAACACCGGGGAGCTGTTTTTT
CDR3 protein: CASSLVSSGATNTGELFF

D gene: NA
J gene: TRBJ1-1
clone size: few
V gene: TRBV28
CDR3 DNA: TGTGCCAGCAGTCTGCCAGGGATTCGATCGGGTACTGAAGCTTTCTTT
CDR3 protein: CASSLPGIRSGTEAFF

D gene: NA
J gene: TRBJ1-1
clone size: NA
V gene: TRBV30
CDR3 DNA: TGTGCCTGGAGTGAAGAGAACGGGAACACTGAAGCTTTCTTT
CDR3 protein: CAWSEENGNTEAFF

D gene: NA
J gene: TRBJ2-3
clone size: NA
V gene: TRBV7-9
CDR3 DNA: TGTGCCAGCAGCTCCGGGCAAGGTACGCAGTATTTT
CDR3 protein: CASSSGQGTQYF